This T cell receptor (beta chain) came from a study of blood T cell repertoires in COVID-19. Looking at the study overall: The samples span acute and convalescent COVID-19 from the United States, Italy and Spain. T cells, B-cell-depleted T cells, or PBMCs supplied cDNA or gDNA.

Source study methods: Amplification from reference gene primers served as the basis for estimated nucleated cell counts. Measured with immunoSEQ multiplex PCR; TCRdb has only the in-frame clones, and not every one. Clone size and V and J calls were adopted from that table, with D and trimming inferred from the DNA. The sample lists over 70,000 clones; about 75% were seen once. The sequencing input was peripheral blood. The receptor's source is a woman older than 75 with acute or convalescent COVID-19.

In DNA form, the CDR3 reads TGTGCCAGCAGCTCCTATAACACCGGGGAGCTGTTTTTT. It yields the protein CASSSYNTGELFF. The chain recombines TRBV3-1 (or the pseudogene TRBV3-2) with TRBJ2-2; D gene unclear. Trimming left V 5 bases short and J 2 bases short, with 6 bases between. The CDR3 runs 13 residues. Germline V gene sequence: CDR1 LGHDT, CDR2 YNNKEL (reference sequence).